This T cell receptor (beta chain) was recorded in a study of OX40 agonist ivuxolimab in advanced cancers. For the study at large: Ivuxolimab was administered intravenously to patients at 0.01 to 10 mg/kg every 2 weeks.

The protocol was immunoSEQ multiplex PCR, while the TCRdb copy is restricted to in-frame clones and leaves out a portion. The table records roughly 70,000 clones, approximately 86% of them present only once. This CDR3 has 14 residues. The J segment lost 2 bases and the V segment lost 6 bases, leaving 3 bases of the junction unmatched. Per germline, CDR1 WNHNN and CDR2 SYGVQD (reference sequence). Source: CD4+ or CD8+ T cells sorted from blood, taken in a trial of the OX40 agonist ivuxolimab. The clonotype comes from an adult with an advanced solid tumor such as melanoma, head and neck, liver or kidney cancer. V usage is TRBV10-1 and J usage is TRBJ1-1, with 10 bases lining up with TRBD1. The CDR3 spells CASSRDRGNTEAFF. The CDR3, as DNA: TGCGCCAGCAGCCGGGACAGGGGCAACACTGAAGCTTTCTTT.